Presented here are 24 T cell receptor beta chains from one specimen sequenced in a study of tumour-infiltrating T cells in Burkitt lymphoma (dated by TCRdb to between 2020 and 2021). Libraries came from the immunoSEQ multiplex PCR assay. TCRdb limited this immuneACCESS table to in-frame rearrangements with V and J called. A share of clones is missing; checked studies link under half to unresolved V genes, and the rest is unexplained. In this sample the table shows about 4,800 clones, less than 15% of which occur a single time. Under 30% of the sample is taken by the ten largest. The source material was tumor tissue. All receptors derive from a human donor with Burkitt lymphoma.

This clone was counted only a few times. This sequence joins TRBV2 and TRBJ2-7; 7 nucleotides align to TRBD1. The CDR3 is 14 residues long. Germline CDR1 reads SNHLY; CDR2 reads FYNNEI. V lost 6 bases and J lost 4; bases outside the gene matches: 9. CDR3 loop: CASSAQTGWYEQYF. In DNA form, the CDR3 reads TGTGCCAGCAGCGCTCAGACAGGGTGGTACGAGCAGTACTTC.

This clone was seen only a few times. The chain has TRBV28 and TRBJ2-2; TRBD2 matches 13 bases. This CDR3 comprises 19 residues. The J segment lost 4 bases and the V segment lost 6 bases, leaving 14 bases of the junction unmatched. Germline CDR1 MDHEN, CDR2 SYDVKM. CDR3 sequence: CASSRTSGRIALGTGELFF. CDR3 coding DNA: TGTGCCAGCAGCCGGACTAGCGGGAGAATTGCGTTAGGCACCGGGGAGCTGTTTTTT.

This chain links TRBV7-2 with TRBJ2-1; 9 bases match TRBD1. The ends lost 3 bases at V and 14 bases at J; junction bases unmatched: 11. There are 14 residues in the CDR3. Germline V gene sequence: CDR1 SGHTA, CDR2 FQGNSA. This chain's CDR3 is CASSFDTLGDREFF. The CDR3 region has the DNA TGTGCCAGCAGCTTCGACACCTTGGGGGACAGGGAGTTCTTC. Full variable domain (outside the CDR3, taken from reference TRBV7-2 and TRBJ2-1): GAGVSQSPSNKVTEKGKDVELRCDPISGHTALYWYRQSLGQGLEFLIYFQGNSAPDKSGLPSDRFSAERTGGSVSTLTIQRTQQEDSAVYLCASSFDTLGDREFFGPGTRLTVL.

This clone was seen a few times. The chain carries TRBV30 and TRBJ1-5; D remains ambiguous. V lost 2 bases to trimming and J lost 2 bases, with 13 bases between them. This CDR3 has 15 residues. Germline V gives CDR1 GTSNPN, CDR2 SVGIG (reference sequence). The CDR3: CAWSKVTGRNQPQHF. The CDR3 coding sequence is TGTGCCTGGAGTAAGGTGACTGGCCGCAATCAGCCCCAGCATTTT.

This clone was picked up a small number of times. The chain joins TRBV6-1 to TRBJ1-5; D remains unclear. V gave up 5 bases and J gave up 1 base, with 12 bases separating them. This CDR3 is built from 15 residues. CDR1 is MNHNS and CDR2 is SASEGT in the germline V gene. CDR3 amino acids: CASSRVVESNQPQHF. In DNA, the CDR3 is TGTGCCAGCAGTAGAGTCGTCGAGAGCAATCAGCCCCAGCATTTT.

In its sample, this clone was seen a few times. The chain is built from TRBV6-5 and TRBJ1-1; 10 nucleotides agree with TRBD1. There are 15 residues in the CDR3. Unmatched junction bases numbered 1, after V lost 0 bases and J lost 3 bases. Germline V gene sequence: CDR1 MNHEY, CDR2 SVGAGI. For the CDR3, the DNA is TGTGCCAGCAGTTACTCTGGACAGGGGGACACTGAAGCTTTCTTT. Residues: CASSYSGQGDTEAFF.

This clone has a handful of counts. The J gene is TRBJ2-2, the V gene TRBV7-2; 13 positions agree with TRBD2. CDR1 is SGHTA and CDR2 is FQGNSA in the germline V gene. Trimming took 1 base from V and 1 from J; bases not matched to a gene: 3. The CDR3 extends over 18 amino acids. The CDR3, as DNA: TGTGCCAGCAGCTTAGACGGGACTAGCGGGGTGAACACCGGGGAGCTGTTTTTT. Its protein is CASSLDGTSGVNTGELFF.

This chain joins TRBV28 and TRBJ2-4, with a possible D match to TRBD2 (6 bases). The germline gives CDR1 MDHEN, CDR2 SYDVKM. The CDR3 extends over 18 amino acids. The V gene lost 3 bases and the J gene lost 4 bases, with 22 bases spanning the gap. The CDR3 nucleotides are TGTGCCAGCAGTTTTGGTACTGTCGGGGGTTCAGGGAAAAACATTCAGTACTTC. Protein product: CASSFGTVGGSGKNIQYF.

This clone was seen only a few times. The chain links TRBV10-3 to TRBJ2-1; TRBD1 aligns across 9 bases. There are 15 residues in the CDR3. After removal of 6 bases from V and 9 bases from J, the junction contained 12 bases not matched to a gene. CDR1 is ENHRY and CDR2 is SYGVKD in the germline V gene. CDR3 coding DNA: TGTGCCATCAGCGAAGGGACAGGGACGGGGGGTGAGCAGTTCTTC. Its translation: CAISEGTGTGGEQFF.

The gene calls are TRBV7-3 and TRBJ2-2; a possible D gene is TRBD1 (6 bases). Trimming shortened V by 5 bases and J by 5 bases, and 12 bases separated the two germline ends. The germline gives CDR1 SGHTA, CDR2 FQGTGA. The CDR3 spans 14 residues. CDR3 amino acids: CASSPGTPTGELFF. The CDR3 DNA follows: TGTGCCAGCAGCCCCGGGACACCGACCGGGGAGCTGTTTTTT.

In this sample, this clone turned up a few times. The gene calls are TRBV5-1 and TRBJ2-2, with TRBD1 matching over 9 bases. Germline lookup yields CDR1 SGHRS and CDR2 YFSETQ. This CDR3 has 14 residues. J was trimmed by 7 bases and V by 4 bases; bases with no gene match: 5. The CDR3 sequence is CASSIRQGVGELFF. CDR3 bases: TGCGCCAGCAGCATAAGACAGGGGGTCGGGGAGCTGTTTTTT.

This clone occurred a few times. The rearrangement joins TRBV4-3 to TRBJ1-4; D is uncertain. The CDR3 runs 15 residues. V lost 4 bases and J 0 bases, leaving 9 bases between the germline ends. Germline-derived CDR1 and CDR2 are LGHNA and YSLEER. The chain's CDR3 is CASSLRSATNEKLFF. CDR3 in DNA: TGCGCCAGCAGCCTCCGGAGTGCAACTAATGAAAAACTGTTTTTT.

The chain links TRBV28 to TRBJ1-1; D is perhaps TRBD1 (6 bases). CDR3 length equals 13 residues. In germline, CDR1 is MDHEN, CDR2 SYDVKM. Trimming removed 0 bases from V and 10 bases from J, with 12 bases in between. DNA of the CDR3: TGTGCCAGCAGTTTATGGCAGGGGAGAGGAGCTTTCTTT. Amino acids: CASSLWQGRGAFF.

This chain's CDR3 is CASSPRLGANTGELFF. The CDR3 bases are TGCGCCAGCAGCCCCCGGCTGGGGGCGAACACCGGGGAGCTGTTTTTT. This chain connects TRBV4-3 to TRBJ2-2; D tentatively fits TRBD1 or TRBD2 (5 bases each). There are 16 residues in the CDR3. V dropped 4 bases and J dropped 0 bases, with 12 bases sitting between them. From germline, CDR1 is LGHNA and CDR2 YSLEER.

The V and J genes are TRBV30 and TRBJ1-5, with unresolved D. Trimming stripped 8 bases from V and 0 bases from J, with 11 bases between. This CDR3 comprises 13 residues. The germline V gene encodes CDR1 GTSNPN and CDR2 SVGIG (reference sequence). CDR3 coding DNA: TGTGCCCTGCAGATAGATAGCAATCAGCCCCAGCATTTT. It yields the protein CALQIDSNQPQHF.

This clone has only a few counts. The chain couples TRBV12-5 to TRBJ1-1; 7 positions agree with TRBD1. V shed 4 bases and J 5 bases; nucleotides not matched to a gene: 4. This CDR3 region has 13 residues. Germline V CDR1 and CDR2: LGHNT, FRNRAP. In DNA form, the CDR3 reads TGTGCTAGTGGTTCGATGACAGGGACTGAAGCTTTCTTT. Its protein product is CASGSMTGTEAFF. Based on the CDR3 plus reference TRBV12-5 and TRBJ1-1, the full variable domain is DARVTQTPRHKVTEMGQEVTMRCQPILGHNTVFWYRQTMMQGLELLAYFRNRAPLDDSGMPKDRFSAEMPDATLATLKIQPSEPRDSAVYFCASGSMTGTEAFFGQGTRLTVV.

The chain links TRBV5-4 to TRBJ2-6; D uncertain. CDR1 and CDR2 from the germline V gene are SGHNT and YYREEE (reference sequence). The CDR3 is 16 amino acids. V was clipped by 2 bases and J by 0 bases, with 9 bases between them. The CDR3 protein is CASSFGERSGANVLTF. Written as DNA, the CDR3 is TGTGCCAGCAGCTTCGGAGAACGCTCTGGGGCCAACGTCCTGACTTTC.

V gene TRBV18 combines with J gene TRBJ1-3; a weak D match, TRBD1 (6 bases). From germline, CDR1 is KGHSH and CDR2 LQKENI. V was shortened by 5 bases and J by 4 bases, with 27 bases between the two germline ends. The CDR3 consists of 19 residues. CDR3 in amino acids: CASSSWTAFWGFLGNTIYF. CDR3 DNA sequence: TGTGCCAGCTCATCCTGGACAGCCTTTTGGGGCTTCTTAGGAAACACCATATATTTT.

The chain joins TRBV10-3 to TRBJ1-2; 8 bases agree with TRBD1. Looked up from germline, CDR1 is ENHRY and CDR2 is SYGVKD. V lost 4 bases and J lost 3; bases outside the gene matches: 4. CDR3 size: 14 residues. CDR3 sequence: CAISVLGQDYGYTF. The CDR3 DNA sequence: TGTGCCATCAGTGTATTGGGACAGGACTATGGCTACACCTTC.

The rearrangement joins TRBV5-1 to TRBJ2-3; no firm D call. V gave up 2 bases and J gave up 0 bases, with 1 base separating them. The CDR3 loop spans 12 amino acids. Germline CDR1 and CDR2: SGHRS and YFSETQ. CDR3 region: CASSLSTDTQYF. CDR3 DNA sequence: TGCGCCAGCAGCTTAAGCACAGATACGCAGTATTTT.

This chain uses TRBV7-2 with TRBJ1-5; the match to TRBD1 covers 7 bases. Germline lookup yields CDR1 SGHTA and CDR2 FQGNSA. The V gene end was trimmed by 6 bases and the J gene end by 6 bases; junction bases not matched to a gene: 11. This CDR3 region has 15 residues. The CDR3 reads CASSKGTAYGQPQHF. For the CDR3, the DNA is TGTGCCAGCAGTAAAGGGACAGCCTATGGTCAGCCCCAGCATTTT.

J is TRBJ2-2 and V is TRBV7-3; no definite D call. The CDR3 loop spans 14 amino acids. The V gene's germline CDR1 is SGHTA and CDR2 FQGTGA. Trimming took 0 bases from V and 3 from J, leaving 5 bases between them. The CDR3 coding sequence is TGTGCCAGCAGCTTAACGGGCGACACCGGGGAGCTGTTTTTT. Its translation is CASSLTGDTGELFF.

The chain joins TRBV5-1 to TRBJ2-6; unclear D gene. The CDR3 is 16 residues long. V dropped 3 bases and J dropped 1 base, with 11 bases sitting between them. CDR1 and CDR2 (germline): SGHRS, YFSETQ. CDR3: CASSYVKASGANVLTF. CDR3 DNA sequence: TGCGCCAGCAGCTATGTAAAGGCGTCTGGGGCCAACGTCCTGACTTTC.

This clone has only a few counts. The V gene is TRBV5-6, the J gene TRBJ2-3; possible D gene TRBD2, 6 bases. The CDR3 extends over 16 amino acids. CDR1 and CDR2 (germline): SGHDT, YYEEEE. The V end was cut by 1 base, the J end by 5 bases, with 17 bases between. The CDR3 DNA reads TGTGCCAGCAGCTTGTTCGGCATAGCGGAGGAAGATACGCAGTATTTT. The encoded protein is CASSLFGIAEEDTQYF.